The clone carrying this T cell receptor (beta chain) has a count of ten or more. Stable Graves' hyperthyroidism meant no ophthalmopathy progression within 18 months. Uncontrolled infections, other autoimmune diseases, pregnancy or lactation led to exclusion of patients. Trimming cost V 2 bases and J 5 bases, with 19 bases left between them. This CDR3 has 16 residues. Germline V gene data show CDR1 as SNHLY and CDR2 as FYNNEI. The record originates from a study of T cells in Graves' hyperthyroidism and ophthalmopathy. For the study at large: Peripheral blood was taken when the disease was first diagnosed, before any treatment began.

Amplification of TCR beta CDR3 regions was performed using RNA transcripts as template. During a first-round RT-PCR of the TCR CDR3, the HTBI primer set was used. One entry per CDR3 protein, called by TCRdb with MiXCR from the multiplex PCR reads. The top ten clones hold approximately 10% of a sample with hundreds of thousands of distinct CDR3 sequences, approximately 15% of them seen once. Sequenced sample: blood. This chain connects TRBV2 to TRBJ2-7; D tentatively fits TRBD1 or TRBD2 (5 bases each). The origin of this receptor is a woman younger than 35 with Graves' hyperthyroidism. CDR3: CASSESEEDIYDEQYF. The CDR3 DNA reads TGTGCCAGCAGTGAATCTGAGGAGGACATCTACGACGAGCAGTACTTC.